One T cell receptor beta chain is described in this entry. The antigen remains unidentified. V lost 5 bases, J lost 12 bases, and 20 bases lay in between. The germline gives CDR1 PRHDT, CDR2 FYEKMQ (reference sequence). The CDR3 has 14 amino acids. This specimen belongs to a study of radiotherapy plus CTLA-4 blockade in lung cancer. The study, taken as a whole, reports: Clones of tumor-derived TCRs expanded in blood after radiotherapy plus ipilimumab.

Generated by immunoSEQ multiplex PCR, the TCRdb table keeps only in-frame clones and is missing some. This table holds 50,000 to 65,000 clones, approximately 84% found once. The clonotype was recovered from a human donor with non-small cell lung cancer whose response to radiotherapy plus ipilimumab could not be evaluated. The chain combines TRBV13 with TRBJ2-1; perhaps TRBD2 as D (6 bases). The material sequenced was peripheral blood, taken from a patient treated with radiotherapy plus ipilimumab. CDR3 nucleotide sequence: TGTGCCAGCAGCCCCGGGGACTCGATAAGGGGGCAGTTCTTC. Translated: CASSPGDSIRGQFF.